The 23 T cell receptor beta chains below all came from one sample that was sequenced in a study of shared T cell receptors in the human thymus. Here immunoSEQ multiplex PCR was the method, and the copy in TCRdb shows in-frame clones only, minus some. The sample carries 640,000 or so clones, 80% to 90% recorded once. This same sample was also taken into another study, of human thymus T cells.

Material: thymocytes. Source of these receptors: a boy less than two years old with a congenital heart defect.

The V gene is TRBV6-5, the J gene TRBJ1-2; D gene uncertain. The length of the CDR3 is 13 residues. From germline, CDR1 is MNHEY and CDR2 SVGAGI. V gave up 1 base and J gave up 4 bases, with 7 bases separating them. The CDR3 bases are TGTGCCAGCAGTTACTTGGCAGGCTATGGCTACACCTTC. This codes for CASSYLAGYGYTF.

The V gene is TRBV6-5, the J gene TRBJ1-4, with 8 bases matching TRBD1. The V segment lost 6 bases and the J segment 5 bases; nucleotides outside the gene matches: 8. This CDR3 comprises 15 residues. From germline, CDR1 is MNHEY and CDR2 SVGAGI. The CDR3 sequence is CASSSLRGRNEKLFF. CDR3 sequence (DNA): TGTGCCAGCAGCTCCCTCAGGGGGCGGAATGAAAAACTGTTTTTT.

The chain couples TRBV4-3 to TRBJ1-1; D may be TRBD1 (6 bases). Germline values: CDR1 LGHNA, CDR2 YSLEER. CDR3 length equals 19 residues. The V gene lost 1 base and the J gene lost 4 bases, with 25 bases spanning the gap. As DNA, the CDR3 is TGCGCCAGCAGCCAAGTAACCGTGAGACAGGTAAGGGTGGGCACTGAAGCTTTCTTT. Its translation is CASSQVTVRQVRVGTEAFF.

The chain has TRBV4-3 and TRBJ2-3; D is uncertain. Trimming left V 0 bases short and J 8 bases short, with 9 bases between. CDR3 length equals 13 residues. Germline V gene lookup returns CDR1 LGHNA and CDR2 YSLEER. DNA for the CDR3: TGCGCCAGCAGCCAAGATTTGGTCGGTACGCAGTATTTT. Encoded protein: CASSQDLVGTQYF.

V gene TRBV10-2 combines with J gene TRBJ1-2; 7 bases line up with TRBD1. Germline-derived CDR1 and CDR2 are WSHSY and SAAADI. The length of the CDR3 is 17 residues. Losses at the gene ends were 2 bases for V and 8 bases for J; bases not matched to a gene: 17. For the CDR3, the DNA is TGCGCCAGCAGTGAGAATCCGAGCACAGGGGCGGTGAGGGGCTACACCTTC. Translating it yields CASSENPSTGAVRGYTF.

The rearrangement uses TRBV30 and TRBJ2-3, with 9 bases fitting TRBD2. Unmatched junction bases numbered 4, after V lost 0 bases and J lost 3 bases. The CDR3 is 15 residues long. Germline V CDR1 and CDR2: GTSNPN, SVGIG (reference sequence). This CDR3 is CAWSVTAGGTDTQYF. The CDR3 region has the DNA TGTGCCTGGAGTGTAACGGCGGGAGGGACAGATACGCAGTATTTT.

V is TRBV30 and J is TRBJ2-1; D gene ambiguous. The CDR3 is 12 amino acids. V dropped 2 bases and J dropped 7 bases, with 9 bases sitting between them. CDR1 GTSNPN and CDR2 SVGIG come from the germline V gene (reference sequence). The CDR3 bases are TGTGCCTGGAGTTCGCCACGGAATGAGCAGTTCTTC. This codes for CAWSSPRNEQFF.

This clone showed up just a few times. The gene calls are TRBV7-4 and TRBJ2-1, with D maybe TRBD2 (6 bases). V was clipped by 6 bases and J by 7 bases, with 16 bases between them. Per germline, CDR1 SGHVT and CDR2 SQSDAQ. The CDR3 loop spans 14 amino acids. As DNA, the CDR3 is TGTGCCAGCAGTCCCCCCGGGAGCCGGAATGAGCAGTTCTTC. Translating it yields CASSPPGSRNEQFF. Supplemented by reference TRBV7-4 and TRBJ2-1, the full variable domain reads GAGVSQSPRYKVAKRGRDVALRCDSISGHVTLYWYRQTLGQGSEVLTYSQSDAQRDKSGRPSGRFSAERPERSVSTLKIQRTEQGDSAVYLCASSPPGSRNEQFFGPGTRLTVL.

V usage is TRBV27 and J usage is TRBJ2-7; 11 bases align to TRBD1. CDR1 and CDR2 from the germline V gene are MNHEY and SMNVEV (reference sequence). This CDR3 has 13 residues. Losses at the gene ends were 6 bases for V and 7 bases for J; bases not matched to a gene: 5. This CDR3 reads CASRGQGGGEQYF. Here the CDR3 DNA reads TGTGCCAGCAGGGGACAGGGGGGAGGGGAGCAGTACTTC.

This chain joins TRBV6-1 and TRBJ1-2, with no clear D. Trimming cost V 0 bases and J 8 bases, with 10 bases left between them. The germline V gene has CDR1 MNHNS and CDR2 SASEGT. This CDR3 region has 13 residues. This chain's CDR3 is CASSEATRRGYTF. In DNA, the CDR3 is TGTGCCAGCAGTGAAGCAACCCGGCGGGGCTACACCTTC.

This clone came up a few times. This chain joins TRBV5-8 and TRBJ2-2; D might be TRBD1 (5 bases). The CDR3 consists of 16 residues. Between the trimmed V and J ends, which lost 5 bases and 4 bases, there was a span of 18 bases. Germline loops: CDR1 SGHTS, CDR2 YDEGEE. DNA of the CDR3: TGTGCCAGCAGTCCCAATATGGGGCTGATCACCGGGGAGCTGTTTTTT. This translates into CASSPNMGLITGELFF.

The rearrangement links TRBV13 to TRBJ2-1; 9 bases fit TRBD1. The CDR3 runs to 16 residues. V lost 7 bases to trimming and J lost 4 bases; unmatched junction nucleotides: 11. In germline, CDR1 is PRHDT, CDR2 FYEKMQ (reference sequence). The CDR3 DNA sequence: TGTGCCAGCACTGGTGTTTACGGGACAGGGTACAATGAGCAGTTCTTC. Residues: CASTGVYGTGYNEQFF.

The J gene is TRBJ2-5, the V gene TRBV30; D is possibly TRBD2 (5 bases). This CDR3 region has 12 residues. Between the trimmed V and J ends, which lost 2 bases and 7 bases, there was a span of 11 bases. Per the germline V gene, CDR1 is GTSNPN and CDR2 is SVGIG (reference sequence). The CDR3 is CAWSLAAATQYF. The DNA for the CDR3 is TGTGCCTGGAGTCTAGCTGCCGCGACCCAGTACTTC.

This clone was picked up a small number of times. The chain carries TRBV7-9 and TRBJ1-1, with D possibly being TRBD1 (6 bases). The germline V gene has CDR1 SEHNR and CDR2 FQNEAQ (reference sequence). V was clipped by 1 base and J by 1 base, with 19 bases between them. This CDR3 contains 18 residues. The CDR3 reads CASSLDGSKGTQNTEAFF. The CDR3 nucleotides read TGTGCCAGCAGCTTAGACGGTTCGAAGGGGACACAGAACACTGAAGCTTTCTTT.

The J gene is TRBJ2-7, the V gene TRBV4-3; 9 bases agree with TRBD2. Germline V gene lookup returns CDR1 LGHNA and CDR2 YSLEER. The V and J ends lost 2 bases and 4 bases, in that order; junction bases with no gene match: 9. CDR3 size: 16 residues. DNA for the CDR3: TGCGCCAGCAGCCAACGGTCCATAGCGGGGGTGTACGAGCAGTACTTC. This encodes CASSQRSIAGVYEQYF.

This clone has a handful of counts. The genes are TRBV29-1 and TRBJ2-4; 16 positions match TRBD2. Germline V gene data show CDR1 as SQVTM and CDR2 as ANQGSEA. This CDR3 spans 17 amino acids. V dropped 5 bases and J dropped 0; count of bases not matched to a gene: 4. The CDR3 nucleotides read TGCAGCGTTTTGGGGACTAGCGGGAGGGTAGCCAAAAACATTCAGTACTTC. It specifies CSVLGTSGRVAKNIQYF.

The chain has TRBV4-3 and TRBJ2-3, with 10 nucleotides matching TRBD2. Trimming took 1 base from V and 2 from J; bases not matched to a gene: 9. Germline assignment: CDR1 LGHNA and CDR2 YSLEER. The CDR3 totals 18 residues. DNA of the CDR3: TGCGCCAGCAGCCAAGCGGCCTGGACTAGCGGATACACAGATACGCAGTATTTT. It translates to CASSQAAWTSGYTDTQYF.

A single count supports this clone. In DNA, the CDR3 is TGTGCCAGCAGCCCAGGGGGCCAGGGCACGTTCCTCTACGAGCAGTACTTC. Translating it yields CASSPGGQGTFLYEQYF. This rearrangement joins TRBV7-6 to TRBJ2-7; TRBD1 agrees at 8 bases. This CDR3 region has 17 residues. The germline CDR1 and CDR2 sequences are SGHVS and FNYEAQ. V dropped 5 bases and J dropped 3; count of bases not matched to a gene: 15.

This chain joins TRBV28 and TRBJ1-5, with D possibly TRBD1 on 5 matching bases. Germline loops: CDR1 MDHEN, CDR2 SYDVKM. The CDR3 runs 18 residues. Trimming took off 2 bases at V and 1 base at J, with 18 bases between the two ends. The CDR3 nucleotides are TGTGCCAGCAGTTTAGGGGCAGGCCCATATATGAGCAATCAGCCCCAGCATTTT. Translating it yields CASSLGAGPYMSNQPQHF.

The V and J genes are TRBV4-3 and TRBJ1-6; 7 bases map to TRBD1. Germline values: CDR1 LGHNA, CDR2 YSLEER. The CDR3 has 18 amino acids. Germline trimming cut 0 bases from V and 5 bases from J; bases unmatched to any gene: 10. CDR3 bases: TGCGCCAGCAGCCAAGATCTCCCAGACAGGGTTAATAATTCACCCCTCCACTTT. Encoded protein: CASSQDLPDRVNNSPLHF.

The chain links TRBV9 to TRBJ2-1; TRBD2 matches 11 bases. Germline V gene data show CDR1 as SGDLS and CDR2 as YYNGEE. This CDR3 contains 17 residues. Trimming removed 6 bases from V and 5 bases from J; junction bases left unmatched: 13. The CDR3 reads CASKAGPGTSGNNEQFF. CDR3 DNA: TGTGCCAGCAAAGCTGGACCCGGGACTAGCGGCAACAATGAGCAGTTCTTC.

The genes are TRBV27 and TRBJ2-6; 10 bases match TRBD1. J was trimmed by 2 bases and V by 6 bases; bases with no gene match: 13. From germline, CDR1 is MNHEY and CDR2 SMNVEV (reference sequence). The CDR3 consists of 19 residues. In DNA, the CDR3 is TGTGCCAGCAGGCTAACCACGGGACAGGGGATTCCTGGGGCCAACGTCCTGACTTTC. Translation: CASRLTTGQGIPGANVLTF.

The chain links TRBV5-1 to TRBJ2-3; TRBD2 agrees at 11 bases. Germline assignment: CDR1 SGHRS and CDR2 YFSETQ. With 0 bases clipped from V and 7 bases from J, the junction kept 10 bases outside the gene matches. The CDR3 has 17 residues. The CDR3 protein is CASSLETSGSFSNTQYF. The CDR3 coding sequence is TGCGCCAGCAGCTTGGAAACTAGCGGGAGTTTTTCCAATACGCAGTATTTT.